The T cell receptor beta chain under discussion was sequenced for a study of shared clonotypes between healthy human individuals. On the study more broadly: Donors had three CD4 naive, three CD4 memory, two CD8 naive and one CD8 memory plate apiece.

Researchers ran the assay at a deep level. Genomic DNA of each subset was evenly split across several immunoSEQ plates. Clones were read by immunoSEQ multiplex PCR, and TCRdb kept only the in-frame ones, dropping some. The sample carries around 2,000,000 clones, roughly 91% recorded once. The junction had 14 bases not matched to a gene; V was cut back by 3 bases and J by 6 bases. Germline lookup yields CDR1 MNHEY and CDR2 SVGAGI. This CDR3 is 16 amino acids long. Naivety among CD8 cells was defined by CD45RO negativity and positive CCR7 selection, thereby excluding terminally differentiated effector memory CD45RA+ cells.

Sequences were obtained from naive CD8+ T cells from PBMCs. The chain is built from TRBV6-5 and TRBJ2-7; 7 positions match TRBD1. This clonotype was obtained from a man between 18 and 29 years old in good health. Some clones in this sample may be carry-over from other donors' samples. The CDR3 sequence is CASSYQTGVSRGEQYF. The CDR3 nucleotides are TGTGCCAGCAGTTATCAAACAGGGGTTAGTCGGGGCGAGCAGTACTTC.